This T cell receptor beta chain emerged from a study of blood T cell repertoires in COVID-19. Using immunoSEQ multiplex PCR, the repertoire was profiled, and TCRdb retains in-frame clones only, with some absent. Here the sample spans around 200,000 clones, about 86% being singletons. The CDR3 is 15 residues long. Trimming cost V 4 bases and J 0 bases, with 10 bases left between them. CDR1 is LGHNA and CDR2 is YNFKEQ in the germline V gene. The chain recombines TRBV4-2 with TRBJ1-3; the D gene is possibly TRBD1 (5 bases). The receptor comes from a woman aged 55-69 years with COVID-19, enrolled during active disease. The sample taken for sequencing was peripheral blood. The CDR3 is CASSLRGGSGNTIYF. The CDR3 region has the DNA TGTGCCAGCAGCCTTCGGGGGGGCTCTGGAAACACCATATATTTT.